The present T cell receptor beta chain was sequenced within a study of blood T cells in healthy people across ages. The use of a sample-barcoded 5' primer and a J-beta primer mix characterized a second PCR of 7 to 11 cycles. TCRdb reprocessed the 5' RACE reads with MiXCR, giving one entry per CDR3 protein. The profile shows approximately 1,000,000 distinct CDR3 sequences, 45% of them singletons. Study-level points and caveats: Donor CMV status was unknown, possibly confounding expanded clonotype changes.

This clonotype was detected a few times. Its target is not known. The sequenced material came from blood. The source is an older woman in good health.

Here the CDR3 reads CASSLKGYRETQYF. CDR3 bases: TGTGCCAGCAGCTTGAAGGGTTATCGGGAGACCCAGTACTTC. V usage is TRBV11-2 and J usage is TRBJ2-5; D remains ambiguous. The ends were cut back, 3 bases at V and 5 bases at J, with 13 bases in the middle. The CDR3 is 14 amino acids. Germline-derived CDR1 and CDR2 are SGHAT and FQNNGV.